This T cell receptor (beta chain) was identified during a study of CD8+ T cells in alopecia areata. Overall study results and limits: Scalp sample data also include resident alphabeta T cells from normal skin. Compared with normal scalp, lesional scalp had higher clonality and more expanded CD8+ clones. Clarity of TCR sharing across patients fell short of that in mice, possibly HLA-related.

Turning to this clone: Its matching antigen is unknown.

In germline, CDR1 is SQVTM, CDR2 ANQGSEA. The ends were cut back, 6 bases at V and 0 bases at J, with 9 bases in the middle. CDR3 size: 13 residues. Sorted populations comprised CD4+ and CD8+ T cells obtained from PBMCs. cDNA prepared by RNA extraction and subsequent reverse transcription served as the template for sequencing. Assay used: immunoSEQ multiplex PCR; TCRdb lists only in-frame clones, some missing. The sample records about 150,000 clones, roughly 50% being singletons. The V call is TRBV29-1, the J call TRBJ2-1; TRBD2 is a possible D gene (5 bases). The material sequenced was CD4+ T cells sorted from blood. The sequence derives from a human donor in good health. CDR3 loop: CSVRARSYNEQFF. The CDR3 DNA follows: TGCAGCGTGCGGGCACGCTCCTACAATGAGCAGTTCTTC.